This entry lists 27 T cell receptor beta chains sequenced from one sample in a study of T cell repertoires in cytomegalovirus infection. TCRdb redid the calling of the reads with MiXCR, one entry per CDR3 protein. The repertoire includes approximately 490,000 distinct CDR3 sequences, about 11% of them detected once, and roughly a tenth sits in the top ten. Sequences were obtained from PBMCs. The source of these receptors is a human donor in good health (CMV status not recorded). Some clones in this sample may be carry-over from other donors' samples.

This chain uses TRBV20-1 with TRBJ2-1; D is undetermined. Per the germline V gene, CDR1 is DFQATT and CDR2 is SNEGSKA (reference sequence). Trimming cost V 0 bases and J 6 bases, with 18 bases left between them. This CDR3 is 16 amino acids long. The CDR3 DNA follows: TGCAGTGCTAGAGACTCTCGAGAGCTGGGTTCCAATGAGCAGTTCTTC. It specifies CSARDSRELGSNEQFF.

This clonotype was found many times. The chain couples TRBV5-1 to TRBJ2-3; D unresolved. CDR1 and CDR2 (germline): SGHRS, YFSETQ. V was pared by 0 bases and J by 2 bases, with 7 bases between. This CDR3 comprises 14 residues. CDR3 in DNA: TGCGCCAGCAGCTTGGAGGAGCACACAGATACGCAGTATTTT. It translates to CASSLEEHTDTQYF.

This clonotype has more than one count but fewer than ten. The CDR3 sequence is CASSQGQYYGYTF. In DNA form, the CDR3 reads TGTGCCAGTAGCCAAGGACAGTACTATGGCTACACCTTC. The chain carries TRBV19 and TRBJ1-2, with D possibly matching TRBD1 (6 bases). V was trimmed by 6 bases and J by 3 bases, leaving 11 bases between them. This CDR3 is built from 13 residues. Germline-derived CDR1 and CDR2 are LNHDA and SQIVND (reference sequence).

This clonotype was recorded at least ten times. The chain has TRBV28 and TRBJ2-5; tentative D call: TRBD1 (5 bases). Germline V lookup: CDR1 MDHEN, CDR2 SYDVKM. The CDR3 covers 16 residues. V lost 4 bases to trimming and J lost 5 bases, with 20 bases between them. The CDR3 protein is CASSSPEVGQWETQYF. In DNA form, the CDR3 reads TGTGCCAGCAGTTCCCCCGAGGTGGGGCAGTGGGAGACCCAGTACTTC.

This clonotype appeared a few times. V and J are TRBV18 and TRBJ1-3; D gene ambiguous. V lost 3 bases, J lost 0 bases, and 6 bases lay in between. The CDR3 has 14 residues. CDR1 and CDR2 from the germline V gene are KGHSH and LQKENI. The CDR3 DNA follows: TGTGCCAGCTCACCCCTGGACTCTGGAAACACCATATATTTT. The encoded protein is CASSPLDSGNTIYF.

By sample share, this clonotype is medium-sized (0.01 to 0.1%). The V gene is TRBV6-1, the J gene TRBJ2-7, with D possibly matching TRBD2 (6 bases). Trimming took 4 bases from V and 3 from J, leaving 13 bases between them. The CDR3 runs to 14 residues. The germline V gene has CDR1 MNHNS and CDR2 SASEGT. The CDR3 bases are TGTGCCAGCAGTGGATGGGAGGACCACTACGAGCAGTACTTC. Translated, it gives CASSGWEDHYEQYF.

This clonotype was detected many times. The rearrangement joins TRBV7-9 to TRBJ1-2; D uncertain. Germline CDR1 is SEHNR and CDR2 is FQNEAQ (reference sequence). The CDR3 totals 15 residues. With 0 bases removed from V and 1 base from J, the gap between germline ends came to 9 bases. The CDR3 sequence: CASSLAESSNYGYTF. CDR3 bases: TGTGCCAGCAGCTTAGCGGAGTCGAGTAACTATGGCTACACCTTC.

The V gene is TRBV28, the J gene TRBJ2-1; D is uncertain. Germline V gene data show CDR1 as MDHEN and CDR2 as SYDVKM. The CDR3 loop spans 13 amino acids. Trimming left V 5 bases short and J 1 base short, with 6 bases between. CDR3 residues: CASSVESYNEQFF. For the CDR3, the DNA is TGTGCCAGCAGTGTGGAGTCCTACAATGAGCAGTTCTTC.

This clonotype came up many times. The rearrangement links TRBV5-6 to TRBJ2-5; 7 bases align to TRBD2. The length of the CDR3 is 16 residues. From germline, CDR1 is SGHDT and CDR2 YYEEEE. V lost 1 base and J lost 1; bases outside the gene matches: 7. The CDR3 DNA reads TGTGCCAGCAGCTTGAGAGCGGGGTCCTTCCAAGAGACCCAGTACTTC. Translation: CASSLRAGSFQETQYF.

This clonotype occurred many times. The chain recombines TRBV27 with TRBJ1-2, with TRBD1 matching over 8 bases. V trimming: 6 bases; J trimming: 9 bases; junction bases outside the gene matches: 15. In germline, CDR1 is MNHEY, CDR2 SMNVEV (reference sequence). The CDR3 contains 15 residues. The CDR3 reads CASSPGQGKFQRYTF. The DNA of the CDR3 is TGTGCCAGCAGCCCAGGACAGGGAAAATTTCAACGCTACACCTTC.

This clonotype was counted ten times or more. The rearrangement uses TRBV19 and TRBJ1-6; D perhaps matches TRBD1 (5 bases). The length of the CDR3 is 15 residues. Germline V CDR1 and CDR2: LNHDA, SQIVND (reference sequence). V gave up 5 bases and J gave up 7 bases, with 15 bases separating them. The CDR3 sequence is CASSAYRDGNSPLHF. The DNA of the CDR3 is TGTGCCAGTAGTGCCTACCGGGACGGGAATTCACCCCTCCACTTT.

This chain links TRBV7-9 with TRBJ2-2; D perhaps matches TRBD2 (6 bases). V was trimmed by 4 bases and J by 4 bases, leaving 16 bases between them. Germline V CDR1 and CDR2: SEHNR, FQNEAQ (reference sequence). The CDR3 contains 16 residues. The CDR3 protein is CASSSSGGVGTGELFF. The DNA for the CDR3 is TGTGCCAGCAGCTCGTCGGGCGGGGTTGGCACCGGGGAGCTGTTTTTT. Full variable domain (outside the CDR3, taken from reference TRBV7-9 and TRBJ2-2): DTGVSQNPRHKITKRGQNVTFRCDPISEHNRLYWYRQTLGQGPEFLTYFQNEAQLEKSRLLSDRFSAERPKGSFSTLEIQRTEQGDSAMYLCASSSSGGVGTGELFFGEGSRLTVL.

In its sample, this clonotype was seen a few times. J is TRBJ2-5 and V is TRBV6-5; 11 positions match TRBD1. The trim removed 5 bases at V and 2 bases at J, leaving 7 bases unmatched. The CDR3 runs to 16 residues. Germline V gene lookup returns CDR1 MNHEY and CDR2 SVGAGI. The CDR3: CASSPRDRGLQETQYF. The CDR3 DNA is TGTGCCAGCAGTCCCCGGGACAGGGGGTTACAAGAGACCCAGTACTTC.

This clonotype was observed many times. The chain has TRBV7-9 and TRBJ1-2; 8 bases are shared with TRBD1. The germline CDR1 and CDR2 sequences are SEHNR and FQNEAQ (reference sequence). The V gene end was trimmed by 5 bases and the J gene end by 6 bases; junction bases not matched to a gene: 11. This CDR3 has 15 residues. CDR3 coding DNA: TGTGCCAGCAGCCAACGACAGGGGAGGAACGATGGCTACACCTTC. It encodes CASSQRQGRNDGYTF.

This clonotype occurred many times. The V and J genes are TRBV7-2 and TRBJ1-6, with 10 positions matching TRBD1. The CDR3 is 15 residues long. V shed 5 bases and J 5 bases; nucleotides not matched to a gene: 3. CDR1 is SGHTA, CDR2 FQGNSA, per germline. The CDR3 sequence: CASSLGTGDNSPLHF. The CDR3 DNA follows: TGTGCCAGCAGCCTGGGGACAGGGGATAATTCACCCCTCCACTTT.

This clonotype was seen repeatedly, ten times or more. Because the CDR3 is missing its conserved closing phenylalanine or tryptophan, this is likely a read error. The chain uses TRBV12-3 or TRBV12-4 and TRBJ2-2; tentatively, D is TRBD2 (6 bases). Trimming pared 2 bases from V and 4 bases from J, leaving 14 bases between. This CDR3 has 16 residues. Here the CDR3 reads CASSLSWGVVTGELFS. DNA of the CDR3: TGTGCCAGCAGTTTATCTTGGGGGGTGGTCACCGGGGAGCTGTTTTCT.

The table lists this clonotype with many counts. The chain links TRBV7-2 to TRBJ1-1; tentatively, D is TRBD1 (6 bases). Germline-derived CDR1 and CDR2 are SGHTA and FQGNSA. CDR3 length: 15 amino acids. V was clipped by 3 bases and J by 5 bases, with 16 bases between them. The CDR3 nucleotides are TGTGCCAGCAGCTTTCAGGGGATGTTAAGGACTGAAGCTTTCTTT. Translated, it gives CASSFQGMLRTEAFF.

In this sample, this clonotype turned up a few times. The chain joins TRBV3-1 to TRBJ2-2; TRBD1 aligns across 7 bases. There are 15 residues in the CDR3. V dropped 7 bases and J dropped 6; count of bases not matched to a gene: 11. In germline, CDR1 is LGHDT, CDR2 YNNKEL (reference sequence). The CDR3 DNA reads TGTGCCAGCACAGCAGGGGGAATCGCTGCCGGGGAGCTGTTTTTT. As protein: CASTAGGIAAGELFF. The full variable domain, completed using reference TRBV3-1 and TRBJ2-2, is DTAVSQTPKYLVTQMGNDKSIKCEQNLGHDTMYWYKQDSKKFLKIMFSYNNKELIINETVPNRFSPKSPDKAHLNLHINSLELGDSAVYFCASTAGGIAAGELFFGEGSRLTVL.

The chain has TRBV10-3 and TRBJ2-1, with D uncertain. The CDR3 spans 14 residues. V was cut by 5 bases and J by 8 bases, with 16 bases left in between. In germline, CDR1 is ENHRY, CDR2 SYGVKD. CDR3 nucleotide sequence: TGTGCCATCAGTACAGCCCGAGCTCGGGATGAGCAGTTCTTC. Translation: CAISTARARDEQFF.

This clonotype was detected only a few times. CDR3 in DNA: TGTGCCAGCAGTCGAGGGACTAGCGGGGGGGCTTTCTATGAGCAGTTCTTC. This gives the protein CASSRGTSGGAFYEQFF. The chain couples TRBV6-5 to TRBJ2-1, with TRBD2 matching 16 bases. Unmatched junction bases numbered 9, after V lost 5 bases and J lost 8 bases. Germline CDR1 reads MNHEY; CDR2 reads SVGAGI. This CDR3 contains 17 residues.

The sample holds many counts of this clonotype. V is TRBV7-9 and J is TRBJ2-5; 7 nucleotides match TRBD1. Germline CDR1 is SEHNR and CDR2 is FQNEAQ (reference sequence). V trimming: 7 bases; J trimming: 12 bases; junction bases outside the gene matches: 11. The CDR3 length is 12 residues. The CDR3 loop is CASIGTAWEKYF. Written as DNA, the CDR3 is TGTGCCAGCATCGGGACAGCCTGGGAAAAGTACTTC.

This clonotype was found many times. The chain combines TRBV11-2 with TRBJ1-2; the match to TRBD1 covers 8 bases. CDR3 size: 14 residues. The J segment lost 4 bases and the V segment lost 5 bases, leaving 6 bases of the junction unmatched. CDR1 and CDR2 from the germline V gene are SGHAT and FQNNGV. The CDR3 nucleotides read TGTGCCAGCAGCGCCTGGGACAGGCCCTATGGCTACACCTTC. Its translation is CASSAWDRPYGYTF.

This chain connects TRBV6-6 to TRBJ1-1; TRBD1 is a possible D gene (6 bases). The V end lost 5 bases, the J end lost 8 bases, and 15 bases lay between the germline ends. The CDR3 runs to 13 residues. Germline V gene lookup returns CDR1 MNHNY and CDR2 SVGAGI (reference sequence). CDR3 amino acids: CASSDPGATEAFF. CDR3 DNA sequence: TGTGCCAGCAGTGATCCAGGGGCGACGGAAGCTTTCTTT.

This clonotype has ten or more counts. The chain joins TRBV2 to TRBJ1-1, with D unresolved. This CDR3 has 15 residues. Germline lookup yields CDR1 SNHLY and CDR2 FYNNEI. Trimming stripped 7 bases from V and 0 bases from J, with 15 bases between. The CDR3 reads CASTRDLRMNTEAFF. The CDR3 DNA follows: TGTGCCAGCACGAGGGATCTTAGGATGAACACTGAAGCTTTCTTT.

This clonotype was counted many times. The V call is TRBV19, the J call TRBJ2-4; D is possibly TRBD1 (5 bases). This CDR3 is 14 amino acids long. Germline values: CDR1 LNHDA, CDR2 SQIVND (reference sequence). V was cut by 3 bases and J by 8 bases, with 14 bases left in between. CDR3 coding DNA: TGTGCCAGTAGTATCTCGCAGGGCAGGCACATTCAGTACTTC. Its protein is CASSISQGRHIQYF.

This clonotype was observed many times. The chain joins TRBV7-8 to TRBJ1-1; D gene uncertain. The germline CDR1 and CDR2 sequences are SGHVS and FQNEAQ. This CDR3 is built from 14 residues. The V and J ends lost 1 base and 2 bases respectively, with 8 bases between them. The CDR3 reads CASSLGLLNTEAFF. The CDR3 DNA is TGTGCCAGCAGCTTAGGACTGTTAAACACTGAAGCTTTCTTT.

Only a few counts were recorded for this clonotype. The rearrangement joins TRBV11-2 to TRBJ2-3; TRBD1 or TRBD2 may be the D gene (5 bases each). Germline CDR1 and CDR2: SGHAT and FQNNGV. Trimming shortened V by 6 bases and J by 0 bases, and 16 bases separated the two germline ends. The CDR3 runs 16 residues. The CDR3 protein is CASSIIPGRSTDTQYF. In nucleotides, the CDR3 is TGTGCCAGCAGTATAATCCCGGGACGAAGCACAGATACGCAGTATTTT.